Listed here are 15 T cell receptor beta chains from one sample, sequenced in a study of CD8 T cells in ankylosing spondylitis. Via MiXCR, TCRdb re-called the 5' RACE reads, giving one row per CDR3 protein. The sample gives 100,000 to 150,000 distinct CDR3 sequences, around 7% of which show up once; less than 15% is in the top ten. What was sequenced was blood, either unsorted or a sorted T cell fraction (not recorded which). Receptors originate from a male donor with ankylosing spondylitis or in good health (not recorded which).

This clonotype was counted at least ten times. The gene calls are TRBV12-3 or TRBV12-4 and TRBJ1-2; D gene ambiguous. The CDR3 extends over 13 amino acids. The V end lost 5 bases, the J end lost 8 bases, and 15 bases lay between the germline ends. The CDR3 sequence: CASSHRRLGGYTF. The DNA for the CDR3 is TGTGCCAGCAGTCATCGACGGCTAGGCGGCTACACCTTC.

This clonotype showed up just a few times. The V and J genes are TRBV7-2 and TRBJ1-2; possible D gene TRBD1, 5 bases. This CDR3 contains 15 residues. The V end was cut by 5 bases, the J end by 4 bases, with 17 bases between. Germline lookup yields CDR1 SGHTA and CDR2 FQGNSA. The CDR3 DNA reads TGTGCCAGCAGCCGGGGGGGGGTGGAAGGCTATGGCTACACCTTC. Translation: CASSRGGVEGYGYTF. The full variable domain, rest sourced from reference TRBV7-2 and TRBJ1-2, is GAGVSQSPSNKVTEKGKDVELRCDPISGHTALYWYRQSLGQGLEFLIYFQGNSAPDKSGLPSDRFSAERTGGSVSTLTIQRTQQEDSAVYLCASSRGGVEGYGYTFGSGTRLTVV.

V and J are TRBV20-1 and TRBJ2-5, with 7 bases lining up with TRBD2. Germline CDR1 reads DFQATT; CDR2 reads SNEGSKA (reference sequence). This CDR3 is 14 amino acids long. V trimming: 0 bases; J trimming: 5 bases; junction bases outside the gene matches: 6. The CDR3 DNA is TGCAGTGCTAGAGATGGGGGGGGACCCGAGACCCAGTACTTC. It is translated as CSARDGGGPETQYF.

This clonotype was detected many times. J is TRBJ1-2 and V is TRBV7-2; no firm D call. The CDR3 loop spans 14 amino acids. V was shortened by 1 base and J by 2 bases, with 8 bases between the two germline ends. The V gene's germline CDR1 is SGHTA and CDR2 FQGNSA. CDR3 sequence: CASSLGGENYGYTF. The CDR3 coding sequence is TGTGCCAGCAGCTTAGGAGGAGAAAACTATGGCTACACCTTC.

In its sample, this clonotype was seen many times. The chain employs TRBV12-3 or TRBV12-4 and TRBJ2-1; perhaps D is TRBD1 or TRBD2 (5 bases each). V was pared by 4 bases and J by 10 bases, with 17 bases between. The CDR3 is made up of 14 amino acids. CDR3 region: CASSYRDPPVEQFF. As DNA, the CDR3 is TGTGCCAGCAGTTACCGGGACCCTCCGGTGGAGCAGTTCTTC.

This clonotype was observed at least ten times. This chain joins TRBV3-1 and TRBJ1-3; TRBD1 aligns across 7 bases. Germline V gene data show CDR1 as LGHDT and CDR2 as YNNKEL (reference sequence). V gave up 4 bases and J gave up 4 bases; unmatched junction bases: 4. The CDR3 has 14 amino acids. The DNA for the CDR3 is TGTGCCAGCAGCCTCCTGGGACAGGGAAACACCATATATTTT. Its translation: CASSLLGQGNTIYF.

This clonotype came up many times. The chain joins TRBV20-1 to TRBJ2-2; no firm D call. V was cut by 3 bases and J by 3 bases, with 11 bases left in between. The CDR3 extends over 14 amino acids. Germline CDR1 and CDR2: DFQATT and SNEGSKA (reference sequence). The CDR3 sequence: CSASMGGYTGELFF. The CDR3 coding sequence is TGCAGTGCTAGTATGGGTGGTTACACCGGGGAGCTGTTTTTT.

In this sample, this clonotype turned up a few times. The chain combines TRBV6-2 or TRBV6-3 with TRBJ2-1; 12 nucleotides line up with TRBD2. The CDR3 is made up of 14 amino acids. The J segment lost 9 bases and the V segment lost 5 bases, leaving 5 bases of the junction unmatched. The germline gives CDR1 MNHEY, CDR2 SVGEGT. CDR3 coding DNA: TGTGCCAGCAGTCAAGGACTAGCGGGGTTTGAGCAGTTCTTC. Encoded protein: CASSQGLAGFEQFF.

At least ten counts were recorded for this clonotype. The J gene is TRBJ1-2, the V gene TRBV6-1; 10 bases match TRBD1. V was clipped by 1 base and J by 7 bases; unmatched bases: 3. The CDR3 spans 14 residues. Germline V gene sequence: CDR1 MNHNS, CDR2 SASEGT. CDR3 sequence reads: CASSEGQGAGGYTF. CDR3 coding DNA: TGTGCCAGCAGTGAAGGACAGGGGGCGGGTGGCTACACCTTC.

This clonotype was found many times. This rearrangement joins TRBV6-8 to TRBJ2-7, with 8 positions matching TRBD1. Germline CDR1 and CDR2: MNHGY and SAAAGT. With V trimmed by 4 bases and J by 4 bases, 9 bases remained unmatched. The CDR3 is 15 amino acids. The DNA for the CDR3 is TGTGCCAGCAGTTTACCCGGACAGGGTAGGTACGAGCAGTACTTC. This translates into CASSLPGQGRYEQYF.

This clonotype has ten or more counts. The CDR3 DNA reads TGCGCCAGCACTGGGGGGGGCTCTGGAAACACCATATATTTT. Its protein product is CASTGGGSGNTIYF. This chain uses TRBV5-1 with TRBJ1-3, with D maybe TRBD1 (5 bases). CDR3 size: 14 residues. The V gene's germline CDR1 is SGHRS and CDR2 YFSETQ. V lost 6 bases and J lost 0, with 10 bases in between.

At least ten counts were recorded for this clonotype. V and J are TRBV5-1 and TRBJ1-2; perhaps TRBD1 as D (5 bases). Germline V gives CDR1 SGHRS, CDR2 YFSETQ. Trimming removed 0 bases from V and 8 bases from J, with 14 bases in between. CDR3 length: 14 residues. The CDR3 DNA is TGCGCCAGCAGCTTGGCCAGGGAGGGCAGAGGCTACACCTTC. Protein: CASSLAREGRGYTF.

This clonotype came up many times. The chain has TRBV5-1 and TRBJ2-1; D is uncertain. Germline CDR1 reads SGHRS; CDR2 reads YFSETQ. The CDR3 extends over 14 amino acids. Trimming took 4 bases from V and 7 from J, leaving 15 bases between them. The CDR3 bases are TGCGCCAGCAGCAGGGTCCCCGGTGGGAATGAGCAGTTCTTC. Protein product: CASSRVPGGNEQFF.

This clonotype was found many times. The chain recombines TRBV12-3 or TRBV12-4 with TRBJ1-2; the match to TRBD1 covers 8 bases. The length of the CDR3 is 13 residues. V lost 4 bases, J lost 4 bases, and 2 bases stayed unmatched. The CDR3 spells CASSSGQAYGYTF. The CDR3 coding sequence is TGTGCCAGCAGTTCGGGACAGGCCTATGGCTACACCTTC.

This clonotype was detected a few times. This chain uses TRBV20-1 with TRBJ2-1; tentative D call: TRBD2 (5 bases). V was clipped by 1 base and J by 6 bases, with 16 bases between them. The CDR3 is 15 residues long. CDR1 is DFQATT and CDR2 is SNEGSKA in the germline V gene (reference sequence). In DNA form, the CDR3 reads TGCAGTGCTAGAGGCCAGGACGGGAATGTCAATGAGCAGTTCTTC. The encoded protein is CSARGQDGNVNEQFF.